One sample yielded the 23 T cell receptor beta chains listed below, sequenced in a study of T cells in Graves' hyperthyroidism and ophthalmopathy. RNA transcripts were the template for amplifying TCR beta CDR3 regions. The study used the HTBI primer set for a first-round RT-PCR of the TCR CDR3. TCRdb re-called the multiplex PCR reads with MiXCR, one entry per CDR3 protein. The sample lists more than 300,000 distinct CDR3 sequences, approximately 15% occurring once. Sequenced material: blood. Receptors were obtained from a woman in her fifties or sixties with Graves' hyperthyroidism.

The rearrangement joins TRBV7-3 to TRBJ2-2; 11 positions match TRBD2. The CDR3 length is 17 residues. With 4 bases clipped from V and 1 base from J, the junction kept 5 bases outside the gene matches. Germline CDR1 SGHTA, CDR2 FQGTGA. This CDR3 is CASSSRLAGLNTGELFF. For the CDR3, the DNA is TGTGCCAGCAGCTCACGACTAGCGGGACTGAACACCGGGGAGCTGTTTTTT.

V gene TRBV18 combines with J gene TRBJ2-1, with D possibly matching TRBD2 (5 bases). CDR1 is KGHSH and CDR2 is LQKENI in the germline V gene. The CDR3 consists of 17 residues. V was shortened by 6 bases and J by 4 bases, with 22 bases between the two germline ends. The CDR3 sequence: CASSFRVPETGYNEQFF. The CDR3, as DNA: TGTGCCAGCTCTTTTCGTGTGCCGGAGACGGGGTACAATGAGCAGTTCTTC.

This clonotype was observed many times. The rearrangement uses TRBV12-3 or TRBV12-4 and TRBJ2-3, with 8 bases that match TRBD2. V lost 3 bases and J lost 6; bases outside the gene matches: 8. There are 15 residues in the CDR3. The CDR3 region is CASSFSRVAGDTQYF. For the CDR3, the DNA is TGTGCCAGCAGTTTTTCAAGGGTAGCGGGGGATACGCAGTATTTT.

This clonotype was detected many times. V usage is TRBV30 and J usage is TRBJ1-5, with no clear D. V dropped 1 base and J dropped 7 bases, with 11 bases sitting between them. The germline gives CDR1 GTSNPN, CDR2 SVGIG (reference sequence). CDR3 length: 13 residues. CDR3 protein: CAWSGTRGQPQHF. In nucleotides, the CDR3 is TGTGCCTGGAGTGGAACCCGAGGACAGCCCCAGCATTTT. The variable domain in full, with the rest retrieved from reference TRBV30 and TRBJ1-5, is SQTIHQWPATLVQPVGSPLSLECTVEGTSNPNLYWYRQAAGRGLQLLFYSVGIGQISSEVPQNLSASRPQDRQFILSSKKLLLSDSGFYLCAWSGTRGQPQHFGDGTRLSIL.

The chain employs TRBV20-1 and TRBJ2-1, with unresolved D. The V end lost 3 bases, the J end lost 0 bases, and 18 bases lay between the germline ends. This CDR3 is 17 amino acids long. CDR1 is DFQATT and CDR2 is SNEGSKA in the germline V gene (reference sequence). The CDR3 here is CSASTAPPRGSYNEQFF. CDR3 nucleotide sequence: TGCAGTGCTAGCACCGCGCCGCCCCGCGGCTCCTACAATGAGCAGTTCTTC.

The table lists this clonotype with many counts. In nucleotides, the CDR3 is TGTGCCTCCACCGGAGCGGAGTCCTACGAGCAGTACTTC. It yields the protein CASTGAESYEQYF. V is TRBV18 and J is TRBJ2-7, with D possibly being TRBD2 (5 bases). The V end was cut by 11 bases, the J end by 1 base, with 15 bases between. Germline CDR1 is KGHSH and CDR2 is LQKENI. The CDR3 contains 13 residues. The full variable domain, in which reference TRBV18 and TRBJ2-7 provide the parts outside the CDR3, is NAGVMQNPRHLVRRRGQEARLRCSPMKGHSHVYWYRQLPEEGLKFMVYLQKENIIDESGMPKERFSAEFPKEGPSILRIQQVVRGDSAAYFCASTGAESYEQYFGPGTRLTVT.

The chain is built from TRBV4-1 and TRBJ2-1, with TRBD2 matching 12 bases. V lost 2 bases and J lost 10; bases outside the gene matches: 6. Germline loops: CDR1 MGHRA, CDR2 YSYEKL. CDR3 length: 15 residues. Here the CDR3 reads CASSQTTSGSEEQFF. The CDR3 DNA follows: TGCGCCAGCAGCCAAACGACTAGCGGGAGCGAGGAGCAGTTCTTC.

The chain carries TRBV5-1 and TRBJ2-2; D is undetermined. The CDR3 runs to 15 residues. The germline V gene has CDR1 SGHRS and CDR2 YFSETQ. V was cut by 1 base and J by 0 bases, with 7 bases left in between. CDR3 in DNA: TGCGCCAGCAGCTTGACAGTAACGAACACCGGGGAGCTGTTTTTT. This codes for CASSLTVTNTGELFF. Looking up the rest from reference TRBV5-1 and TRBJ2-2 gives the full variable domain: KAGVTQTPRYLIKTRGQQVTLSCSPISGHRSVSWYQQTPGQGLQFLFEYFSETQRNKGNFPGRFSGRQFSNSRSEMNVSTLELGDSALYLCASSLTVTNTGELFFGEGSRLTVL.

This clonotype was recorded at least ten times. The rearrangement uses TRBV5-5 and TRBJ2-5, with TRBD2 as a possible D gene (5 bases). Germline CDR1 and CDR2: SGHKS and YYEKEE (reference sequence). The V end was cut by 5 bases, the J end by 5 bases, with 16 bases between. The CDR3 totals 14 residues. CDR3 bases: TGTGCCAGCAGGGTGGGTTTGCCGGGGGAGACCCAGTACTTC. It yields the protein CASRVGLPGETQYF.

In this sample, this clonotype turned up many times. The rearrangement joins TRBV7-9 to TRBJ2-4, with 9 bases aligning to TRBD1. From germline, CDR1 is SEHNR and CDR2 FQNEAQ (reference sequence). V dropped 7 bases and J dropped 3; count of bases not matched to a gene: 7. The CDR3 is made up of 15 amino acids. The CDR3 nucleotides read TGTGCCAGCACCTGGACAGGGGATGTCAAAAACATTCAGTACTTC. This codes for CASTWTGDVKNIQYF.

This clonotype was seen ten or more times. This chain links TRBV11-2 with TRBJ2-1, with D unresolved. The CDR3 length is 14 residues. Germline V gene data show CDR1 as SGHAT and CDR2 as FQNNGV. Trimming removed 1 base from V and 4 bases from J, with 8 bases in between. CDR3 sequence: CASSLVGGYNEQFF. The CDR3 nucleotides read TGTGCCAGCAGCTTAGTTGGTGGTTACAATGAGCAGTTCTTC.

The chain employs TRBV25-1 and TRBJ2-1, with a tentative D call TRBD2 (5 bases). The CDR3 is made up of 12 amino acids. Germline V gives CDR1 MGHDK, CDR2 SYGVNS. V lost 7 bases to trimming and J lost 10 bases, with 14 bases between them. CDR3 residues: CASNLMSGEQFF. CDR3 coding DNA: TGTGCCAGCAACCTCATGAGCGGAGAGCAGTTCTTC.

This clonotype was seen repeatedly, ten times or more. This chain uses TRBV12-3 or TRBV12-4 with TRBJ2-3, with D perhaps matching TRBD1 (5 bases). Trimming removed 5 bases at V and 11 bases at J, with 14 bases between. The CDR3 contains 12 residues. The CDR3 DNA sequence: TGTGCCAGCAGTACCAGACCCCAGGGGCAGTATTTT. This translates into CASSTRPQGQYF.

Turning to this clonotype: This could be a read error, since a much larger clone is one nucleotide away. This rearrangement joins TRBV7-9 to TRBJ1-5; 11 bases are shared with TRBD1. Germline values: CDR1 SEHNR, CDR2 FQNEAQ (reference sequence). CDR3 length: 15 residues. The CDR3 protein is CAIAGTGGSNQPLHF. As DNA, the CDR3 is TGTGCCATCGCAGGGACAGGGGGGAGCAATCAGCCCCTGCATTTT.

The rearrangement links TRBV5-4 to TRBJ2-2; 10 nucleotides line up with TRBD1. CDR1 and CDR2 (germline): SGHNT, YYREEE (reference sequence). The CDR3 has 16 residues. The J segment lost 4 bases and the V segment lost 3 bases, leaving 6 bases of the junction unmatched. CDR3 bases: TGTGCCAGCAGCTCAGGACAGGGGGGTGGCACCGGGGAGCTGTTTTTT. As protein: CASSSGQGGGTGELFF.

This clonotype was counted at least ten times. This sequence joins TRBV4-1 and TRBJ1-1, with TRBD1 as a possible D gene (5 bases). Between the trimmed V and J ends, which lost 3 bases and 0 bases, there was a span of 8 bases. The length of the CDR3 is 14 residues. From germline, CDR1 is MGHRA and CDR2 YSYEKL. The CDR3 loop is CASSQQTVNTEAFF. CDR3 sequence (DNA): TGCGCCAGCAGCCAGCAGACAGTGAACACTGAAGCTTTCTTT.

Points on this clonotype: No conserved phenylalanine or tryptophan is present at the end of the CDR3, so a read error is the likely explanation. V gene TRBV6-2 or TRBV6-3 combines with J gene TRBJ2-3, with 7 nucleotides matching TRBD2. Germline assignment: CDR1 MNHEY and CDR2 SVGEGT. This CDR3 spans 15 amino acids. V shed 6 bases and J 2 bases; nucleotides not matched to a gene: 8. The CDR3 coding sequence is TGTGCCAGCAGCTACGGGCGGGAGTACACAGATACGCAGTATTCT. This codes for CASSYGREYTDTQYS.

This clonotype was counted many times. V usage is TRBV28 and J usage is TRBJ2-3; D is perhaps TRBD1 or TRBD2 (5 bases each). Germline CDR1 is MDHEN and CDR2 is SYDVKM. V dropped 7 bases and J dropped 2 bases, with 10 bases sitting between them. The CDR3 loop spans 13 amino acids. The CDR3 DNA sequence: TGTGCCAGCACTGGGACCCCCACAGATACGCAGTATTTT. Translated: CASTGTPTDTQYF. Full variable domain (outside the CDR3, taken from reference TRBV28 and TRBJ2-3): DVKVTQSSRYLVKRTGEKVFLECVQDMDHENMFWYRQDPGLGLRLIYFSYDVKMKEKGDIPEGYSVSREKKERFSLILESASTNQTSMYLCASTGTPTDTQYFGPGTRLTVL.

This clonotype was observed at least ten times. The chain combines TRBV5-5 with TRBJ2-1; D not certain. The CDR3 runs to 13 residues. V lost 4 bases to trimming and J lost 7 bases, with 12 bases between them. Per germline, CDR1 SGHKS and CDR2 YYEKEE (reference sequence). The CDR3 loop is CASSPTLLNEQFF. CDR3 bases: TGTGCCAGCAGCCCTACACTACTTAATGAGCAGTTCTTC.

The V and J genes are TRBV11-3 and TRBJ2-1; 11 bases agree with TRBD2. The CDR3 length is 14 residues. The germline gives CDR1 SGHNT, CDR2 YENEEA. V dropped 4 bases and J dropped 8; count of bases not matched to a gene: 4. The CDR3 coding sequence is TGTGCCAGCAGCTCGACTAGCGGGAACGATGAGCAGTTCTTC. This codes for CASSSTSGNDEQFF.

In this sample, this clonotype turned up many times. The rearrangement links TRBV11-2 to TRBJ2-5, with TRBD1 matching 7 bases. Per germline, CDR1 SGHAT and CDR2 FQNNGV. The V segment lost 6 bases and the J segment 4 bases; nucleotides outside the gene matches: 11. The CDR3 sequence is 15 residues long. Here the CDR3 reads CASRSVRGLRETQYF. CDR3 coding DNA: TGTGCCAGCAGGTCCGTTAGGGGGCTGAGAGAGACCCAGTACTTC. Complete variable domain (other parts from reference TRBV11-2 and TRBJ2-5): EAGVAQSPRYKIIEKRQSVAFWCNPISGHATLYWYQQILGQGPKLLIQFQNNGVVDDSQLPKDRFSAERLKGVDSTLKIQPAKLEDSAVYLCASRSVRGLRETQYFGPGTRLLVL.

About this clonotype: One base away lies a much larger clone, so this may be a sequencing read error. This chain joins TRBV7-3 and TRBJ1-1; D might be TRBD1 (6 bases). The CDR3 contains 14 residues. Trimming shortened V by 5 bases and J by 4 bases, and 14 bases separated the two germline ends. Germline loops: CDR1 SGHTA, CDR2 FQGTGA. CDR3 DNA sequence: TGTGCCAGCAGCCCCTACGGGGGCTCCACTGAAGCTTTCTTT. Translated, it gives CASSPYGGSTEAFF.

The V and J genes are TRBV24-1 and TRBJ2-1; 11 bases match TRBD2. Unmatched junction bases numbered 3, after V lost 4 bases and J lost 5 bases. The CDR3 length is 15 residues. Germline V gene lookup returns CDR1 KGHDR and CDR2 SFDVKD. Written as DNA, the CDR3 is TGTGCCACCAGTGAGCCGGGACTAGCGGACAATGAGCAGTTCTTC. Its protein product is CATSEPGLADNEQFF.